Presented here are 14 T cell receptor beta chains from one specimen sequenced in a study of control samples from healthy donors and cancer patients. Only in-frame clones appear in the TCRdb table, and some are missing; sequencing was by immunoSEQ multiplex PCR. Of approximately 150,000 clones listed, roughly 90% are singletons. The sequenced material came from PBMCs. The receptors stem from a man between 50 and 59 years old with head and neck cancer.

The chain carries TRBV5-4 and TRBJ2-5, with 7 bases fitting TRBD2. The trim removed 0 bases at V and 2 bases at J, leaving 4 bases unmatched. The CDR3 length is 15 residues. In germline, CDR1 is SGHNT, CDR2 YYREEE (reference sequence). CDR3 residues: CASSLELAEQETQYF. CDR3 nucleotides: TGTGCCAGCAGCTTGGAGCTAGCGGAGCAAGAGACCCAGTACTTC. The whole variable domain, filled in from reference TRBV5-4 and TRBJ2-5, reads ETGVTQSPTHLIKTRGQQVTLRCSSQSGHNTVSWYQQALGQGPQFIFQYYREEENGRGNFPPRFSGLQFPNYSSELNVNALELDDSALYLCASSLELAEQETQYFGPGTRLLVL.

The chain recombines TRBV28 with TRBJ1-2, with a tentative D call TRBD1 (6 bases). CDR1 and CDR2 from the germline V gene are MDHEN and SYDVKM. V was pared by 5 bases and J by 5 bases, with 9 bases between. The CDR3 is 12 amino acids. The CDR3 DNA sequence: TGTGCCAGCAGTGACAGGTGGTATGGCTACACCTTC. Its protein product is CASSDRWYGYTF.

V usage is TRBV5-1 and J usage is TRBJ2-2; weak D call: TRBD2 (5 bases). Germline lookup yields CDR1 SGHRS and CDR2 YFSETQ. Trimming pared 0 bases from V and 0 bases from J, leaving 12 bases between. This CDR3 has 17 amino acids. CDR3 loop: CASSLEGGPPNTGELFF. CDR3 nucleotide sequence: TGCGCCAGCAGCTTGGAGGGCGGGCCCCCGAACACCGGGGAGCTGTTTTTT.

This clone was picked up a small number of times. The gene calls are TRBV6-1 and TRBJ2-3; 7 bases match TRBD1. The V and J ends lost 4 bases and 6 bases, in that order; junction bases with no gene match: 13. The CDR3 loop spans 16 amino acids. Germline lookup yields CDR1 MNHNS and CDR2 SASEGT. The CDR3 nucleotides are TGTGCCAGCAGTGCCTATGGGACAGCCATTCAGGATACGCAGTATTTT. Its protein product is CASSAYGTAIQDTQYF.

The chain combines TRBV6-5 with TRBJ2-7, with D perhaps matching TRBD1 or TRBD2 (6 bases each). CDR3 length equals 12 residues. Germline CDR1 MNHEY, CDR2 SVGAGI. Between the trimmed V and J ends, which lost 4 bases and 6 bases, there was a span of 10 bases. The CDR3 DNA sequence: TGTGCCAGCAGTTGGGGGGCCGGCGAGCAGTACTTC. It translates to CASSWGAGEQYF.

The V call is TRBV27, the J call TRBJ1-6; tentative D call: TRBD1 (5 bases). The V end was cut by 6 bases, the J end by 13 bases, with 10 bases between. The CDR3 covers 11 residues. Germline V CDR1 and CDR2: MNHEY, SMNVEV (reference sequence). The CDR3 sequence: CASRERGPLHF. The DNA of the CDR3 is TGTGCCAGCAGGGAGCGGGGCCCCCTCCACTTT.

This chain links TRBV4-1 with TRBJ2-1; the match to TRBD1 covers 7 bases. The V gene end was trimmed by 1 base and the J gene end by 1 base; junction bases not matched to a gene: 4. CDR3 length equals 16 residues. Germline V lookup: CDR1 MGHRA, CDR2 YSYEKL. CDR3 DNA: TGCGCCAGCAGCCAAGGGTCGGGACAGTCCTACAATGAGCAGTTCTTC. This gives the protein CASSQGSGQSYNEQFF.

J is TRBJ2-2 and V is TRBV28; maybe TRBD2 (5 bases). Trimming removed 2 bases from V and 5 bases from J, with 15 bases in between. Germline V gene sequence: CDR1 MDHEN, CDR2 SYDVKM. The CDR3 loop spans 16 amino acids. In nucleotides, the CDR3 is TGTGCCAGCAGTTTAATGGGCCTTGCGGGTACCGGGGAGCTGTTTTTT. Its protein is CASSLMGLAGTGELFF.

The chain carries TRBV5-5 and TRBJ2-3; no reliable D call. The V gene lost 2 bases and the J gene lost 6 bases, with 4 bases spanning the gap. Looked up from germline, CDR1 is SGHKS and CDR2 is YYEKEE (reference sequence). CDR3 length equals 11 residues. The CDR3 here is CASSFGDTQYF. CDR3 DNA sequence: TGTGCCAGCAGCTTTGGGGATACGCAGTATTTT.

This clone was detected once. CDR3 sequence (DNA): TGTGCCAGCACCATTAGTGGGGACAGGGGAATACTCTCCACCGGGGAGCTGTTTTTT. Translating gives CASTISGDRGILSTGELFF. The V call is TRBV9, the J call TRBJ2-2; TRBD1 aligns across 10 bases. This CDR3 is built from 19 residues. Trimming took 6 bases from V and 4 from J; bases not matched to a gene: 18. Germline V gene data show CDR1 as SGDLS and CDR2 as YYNGEE. The entire variable domain, with the rest obtained from reference TRBV9 and TRBJ2-2, is as follows: DSGVTQTPKHLITATGQRVTLRCSPRSGDLSVYWYQQSLDQGLQFLIQYYNGEERAKGNILERFSAQQFPDLHSELNLSSLELGDSALYFCASTISGDRGILSTGELFFGEGSRLTVL.

The CDR3 loop is CASSYDSYQETQYF. The CDR3 DNA sequence: TGTGCCAGCAGCTATGACAGCTACCAAGAGACCCAGTACTTC. The rearrangement joins TRBV5-8 to TRBJ2-5; possible D gene TRBD1, 5 bases. Germline V lookup: CDR1 SGHTS, CDR2 YDEGEE. The CDR3 length is 14 residues. Trimming left V 3 bases short and J 0 bases short, with 9 bases between.

This chain uses TRBV12-3 or TRBV12-4 with TRBJ1-5; D is unclear. Trimming cost V 6 bases and J 4 bases, with 10 bases left between them. The CDR3 has 13 amino acids. CDR3: CASSLLWNQPQHF. CDR3 in DNA: TGTGCCAGCAGCCTATTGTGGAATCAGCCCCAGCATTTT.

This chain joins TRBV4-1 and TRBJ1-2; no reliable D call. The CDR3 consists of 17 residues. The germline CDR1 and CDR2 sequences are MGHRA and YSYEKL. The V end was cut by 0 bases, the J end by 0 bases, with 14 bases between. In DNA, the CDR3 is TGCGCCAGCAGCCAAGATTTCGCGGCAACTTCTAACTATGGCTACACCTTC. Translated, it gives CASSQDFAATSNYGYTF.

The chain combines TRBV5-4 with TRBJ1-2; no clear D gene. CDR1 and CDR2 from the germline V gene are SGHNT and YYREEE (reference sequence). The CDR3 length is 15 residues. V was pared by 0 bases and J by 3 bases, with 12 bases between. CDR3 loop: CASSLESSVYYGYTF. CDR3 sequence (DNA): TGTGCCAGCAGCTTGGAGAGTTCAGTGTACTATGGCTACACCTTC.